This TCR beta chain was found in a study of OX40 agonist ivuxolimab in advanced cancers. The wider study: Ivuxolimab is an agonistic anti-OX40 (CD134) antibody, and patients were treated with it. General study results and limits: Low normalized T-cell clonal expansion was also seen in some nonresponders. On average, a greater number of expanded clones characterised CD8+ T cells relative to CD4+.

CDR3 size: 17 residues. Germline-derived CDR1 and CDR2 are SEHNR and FQNEAQ (reference sequence). V lost 5 bases, J lost 2 bases, and 12 bases stayed unmatched. To note about this clone: Its antigen is undetermined.

Sequencing was performed with immunoSEQ multiplex PCR; in TCRdb, only in-frame clones are kept and a portion is missing. The sample holds approximately 82,000 clones; around four fifths are singletons and the top ten take 0.75% to 0.85%. The TCR sequence derives from an adult with an advanced solid tumor such as melanoma, head and neck, liver or kidney cancer. The starting material was CD4+ or CD8+ T cells sorted from blood, obtained in a trial of the OX40 agonist ivuxolimab. The gene calls are TRBV7-9 and TRBJ2-1; 7 bases are a match to TRBD2. CDR3 loop: CASSDLGWGGTYNEQFF. CDR3 nucleotides: TGTGCCAGCAGCGACCTCGGGTGGGGGGGTACCTACAATGAGCAGTTCTTC.